Shown below are 28 T cell receptor beta chains from a single sample sequenced in a study of cytomegalovirus exposure and HLA in healthy donors (dated by TCRdb to about 2017). The library was produced with the immunoSEQ multiplex PCR assay. A mixture of 60 forward primers for TCR Vbeta segments and 13 reverse primers for TCR Jbeta segments was used in the multiplex PCR. The source is immuneACCESS, and TCRdb retained only in-frame sequences with V and J called. Part of the clones is not carried over; for the studies checked, unresolved V genes explain less than half of this, and the remainder is unexplained. This sample comprises tens of thousands of clones, about 75% of them detected only once. In total, the top ten clones hold approximately 2.1% of the sample. The material sequenced was PBMCs. These receptors all stem from a man aged 35 to 55 in good health and CMV-seronegative.

The chain uses TRBV18 and TRBJ2-7; D not resolved. Trimming removed 3 bases at V and 4 bases at J, with 13 bases between. This CDR3 is built from 14 residues. Germline lookup yields CDR1 KGHSH and CDR2 LQKENI. This CDR3 is CASSPLPGGYEQYF. The CDR3 DNA reads as TGTGCCAGCTCACCGCTTCCGGGTGGGTACGAGCAGTACTTC.

The rearrangement uses TRBV7-2 and TRBJ2-3; 9 nucleotides line up with TRBD2. Trimming removed 5 bases from V and 5 bases from J; junction bases left unmatched: 11. The CDR3 covers 16 residues. Germline V gene sequence: CDR1 SGHTA, CDR2 FQGNSA. The CDR3 nucleotides are TGTGCCAGCAGCAGACAGGCGGGGGGGCCAGGAGATACGCAGTATTTT. It is translated as CASSRQAGGPGDTQYF.

This chain uses TRBV11-2 with TRBJ1-2; D gene uncertain. CDR1 is SGHAT, CDR2 FQNNGV, per germline. Trimming left V 0 bases short and J 4 bases short, with 9 bases between. The CDR3 spans 14 residues. In DNA, the CDR3 is TGTGCCAGCAGCTTAGAAGGAGCCATCTATGGCTACACCTTC. Translating it yields CASSLEGAIYGYTF.

J is TRBJ1-2 and V is TRBV7-9; D gene unclear. V lost 3 bases, J lost 2 bases, and 10 bases lay in between. This CDR3 is built from 14 residues. Germline CDR1 reads SEHNR; CDR2 reads FQNEAQ (reference sequence). DNA for the CDR3: TGTGCCAGCAGCTTCCAATCAATGAACTATGGCTACACCTTC. Translation gives CASSFQSMNYGYTF.

V usage is TRBV29-1 and J usage is TRBJ2-2, with D perhaps matching TRBD1 (6 bases). Between the trimmed V and J ends, which lost 4 bases and 6 bases, there was a span of 12 bases. CDR3 length equals 13 residues. Germline V gene data show CDR1 as SQVTM and CDR2 as ANQGSEA. The CDR3 DNA follows: TGCAGCGTTGGGACAGCAGGGTCCGGGGAGCTGTTTTTT. Protein product: CSVGTAGSGELFF.

The chain is built from TRBV4-2 and TRBJ2-5; 8 bases fit TRBD1. In germline, CDR1 is LGHNA, CDR2 YNFKEQ. V shed 4 bases and J 4 bases; nucleotides not matched to a gene: 5. There are 14 residues in the CDR3. CDR3 nucleotide sequence: TGTGCCAGCAGCCCCACGACAGGGGCAGAGACCCAGTACTTC. Its protein is CASSPTTGAETQYF.

This chain uses TRBV9 with TRBJ2-3; 10 bases match TRBD2. Germline values: CDR1 SGDLS, CDR2 YYNGEE. The CDR3 is 17 residues long. Germline trimming cut 3 bases from V and 0 bases from J; bases unmatched to any gene: 7. CDR3 in DNA: TGTGCCAGCAGCGAGTCTCCAGCGGGGGGGAGCACAGATACGCAGTATTTT. Translating gives CASSESPAGGSTDTQYF.

This sequence joins TRBV6-6 and TRBJ1-3; D remains ambiguous. CDR1 and CDR2 from the germline V gene are MNHNY and SVGAGI (reference sequence). Trimming took off 4 bases at V and 2 bases at J, with 9 bases between the two ends. The CDR3 contains 14 residues. The CDR3 loop is CASSLGRTGNTIYF. The CDR3 nucleotides read TGTGCCAGCAGTTTGGGCAGAACTGGAAACACCATATATTTT.

The gene calls are TRBV9 and TRBJ2-1, with TRBD1 as a possible D gene (6 bases). The CDR3 is 17 residues long. Germline loops: CDR1 SGDLS, CDR2 YYNGEE. Trimming removed 0 bases at V and 6 bases at J, with 19 bases between. The DNA for the CDR3 is TGTGCCAGCAGCGTAGCTACCTACAGGGAAACTTTCAATGAGCAGTTCTTC. This codes for CASSVATYRETFNEQFF. Using reference TRBV9 and TRBJ2-1 for the parts outside the CDR3, the full variable domain is DSGVTQTPKHLITATGQRVTLRCSPRSGDLSVYWYQQSLDQGLQFLIQYYNGEERAKGNILERFSAQQFPDLHSELNLSSLELGDSALYFCASSVATYRETFNEQFFGPGTRLTVL.

The chain combines TRBV30 with TRBJ2-1; tentative D call: TRBD2 (6 bases). The germline V gene has CDR1 GTSNPN and CDR2 SVGIG (reference sequence). V was pared by 7 bases and J by 3 bases, with 16 bases between. This CDR3 is built from 14 residues. The CDR3 is CASQPGDLYNEQFF. Written as DNA, the CDR3 is TGTGCCTCTCAACCGGGGGATCTCTACAATGAGCAGTTCTTC.

This chain connects TRBV2 to TRBJ1-5; D is perhaps TRBD1 (5 bases). V dropped 4 bases and J dropped 1 base, with 11 bases sitting between them. The CDR3 is 15 residues long. From germline, CDR1 is SNHLY and CDR2 FYNNEI. The CDR3 region is CASSGSGGSNQPQHF. The CDR3 nucleotides read TGTGCCAGCAGTGGATCCGGGGGGAGCAATCAGCCCCAGCATTTT.

This clone was detected once. The V call is TRBV21-1, the J call TRBJ2-7; the DNA was not used to check the table's D call, TRBD2. TRBV21-1 is annotated as a pseudogene. The CDR3 length is 14 residues. This CDR3 is CASIPQVGGYEQYF. The CDR3 DNA sequence: TGTGCCAGCATCCCTCAGGTGGGAGGTTACGAGCAGTACTTC.

The chain employs TRBV19 and TRBJ1-1; weak D call: TRBD1 (5 bases). V lost 6 bases and J lost 4, with 24 bases in between. The V gene's germline CDR1 is LNHDA and CDR2 SQIVND (reference sequence). CDR3 length: 17 residues. CDR3 protein: CASSPSGGVRRATEAFF. The CDR3 region has the DNA TGTGCCAGTAGCCCCTCCGGGGGGGTTCGCCGGGCCACTGAAGCTTTCTTT.

This chain joins TRBV7-3 and TRBJ2-2; 10 bases match TRBD2. J gave up 2 bases and V 5 bases, and 5 bases lay outside the gene matches. CDR1 is SGHTA and CDR2 is FQGTGA in the germline V gene. This CDR3 is built from 16 residues. The CDR3 DNA follows: TGTGCCAGCAGCCTACGGACTAGCGGAAACACCGGGGAGCTGTTTTTT. Its translation is CASSLRTSGNTGELFF.

The genes are TRBV6-5 and TRBJ1-1, with 9 bases that match TRBD1. The ends lost 6 bases at V and 6 bases at J; junction bases unmatched: 2. Germline V lookup: CDR1 MNHEY, CDR2 SVGAGI. The CDR3 sequence is 12 residues long. The CDR3 DNA sequence: TGTGCCAGCAGAAGGACAGGGGCTGAAGCTTTCTTT. Translating gives CASRRTGAEAFF.

The chain uses TRBV5-1 and TRBJ2-5; maybe TRBD2 (7 bases). The CDR3 has 15 residues. The germline CDR1 and CDR2 sequences are SGHRS and YFSETQ. V lost 0 bases to trimming and J lost 4 bases, with 13 bases between them. The CDR3 DNA sequence: TGCGCCAGCAGCTTGGAACCGGGGGGCGGAGAGACCCAGTACTTC. It is translated as CASSLEPGGGETQYF.

V usage is TRBV5-1 and J usage is TRBJ2-2, with 8 bases matching TRBD1. Per the germline V gene, CDR1 is SGHRS and CDR2 is YFSETQ. The CDR3 extends over 18 amino acids. With V trimmed by 1 base and J by 1 base, 9 bases remained unmatched. The CDR3 region has the DNA TGCGCCAGCAGCTTGCAGGGCCTCGGACAGGGGAACACCGGGGAGCTGTTTTTT. Its protein is CASSLQGLGQGNTGELFF.

This rearrangement joins TRBV27 to TRBJ1-5, with D possibly matching TRBD1 (5 bases). This CDR3 contains 15 residues. From germline, CDR1 is MNHEY and CDR2 SMNVEV (reference sequence). The ends were cut back, 7 bases at V and 4 bases at J, with 17 bases in the middle. Written as DNA, the CDR3 is TGTGCCAGCACCCCAGCGGGGCCTGAGAATCAGCCCCAGCATTTT. It encodes CASTPAGPENQPQHF.

The chain employs TRBV7-9 and TRBJ2-5, with 9 bases fitting TRBD2. There are 11 residues in the CDR3. Germline loops: CDR1 SEHNR, CDR2 FQNEAQ (reference sequence). CDR3 region: CVAGVQETQYF. CDR3 nucleotides: TGTGTAGCGGGAGTCCAAGAGACCCAGTACTTC.

The chain recombines TRBV2 with TRBJ1-4; D uncertain. CDR3 length: 15 amino acids. Trimming shortened V by 2 bases and J by 0 bases, and 7 bases separated the two germline ends. Per the germline V gene, CDR1 is SNHLY and CDR2 is FYNNEI. CDR3 sequence: CASSELSSTNEKLFF. In DNA, the CDR3 is TGTGCCAGCAGTGAACTTTCCTCAACTAATGAAAAACTGTTTTTT.

The chain employs TRBV7-9 and TRBJ2-3; TRBD2 matches 9 bases. Germline values: CDR1 SEHNR, CDR2 FQNEAQ (reference sequence). V gave up 4 bases and J gave up 1 base; unmatched junction bases: 9. The CDR3 totals 17 residues. The CDR3 protein is CASSSGETSGRTDTQYF. The DNA of the CDR3 is TGTGCCAGCAGCTCTGGAGAGACTAGCGGTCGCACAGATACGCAGTATTTT.

The V and J genes are TRBV4-1 and TRBJ2-7, with 10 bases matching TRBD2. The CDR3 consists of 16 residues. Germline trimming cut 0 bases from V and 3 bases from J; bases unmatched to any gene: 5. Germline assignment: CDR1 MGHRA and CDR2 YSYEKL. CDR3 protein: CASSQDPSGGLYEQYF. For the CDR3, the DNA is TGCGCCAGCAGCCAAGACCCTAGCGGGGGCCTCTACGAGCAGTACTTC.

The chain recombines TRBV5-8 with TRBJ1-5, with D unclear. V dropped 1 base and J dropped 5 bases, with 10 bases sitting between them. Looked up from germline, CDR1 is SGHTS and CDR2 is YDEGEE. The CDR3 has 14 amino acids. CDR3: CASSLRFTDQPQHF. The CDR3 DNA follows: TGTGCCAGCAGCTTGAGGTTTACAGATCAGCCCCAGCATTTT.

This clone was seen a handful of times. V and J are TRBV6-6 and TRBJ1-1; perhaps TRBD1 as D (5 bases). This CDR3 region has 14 residues. Germline V lookup: CDR1 MNHNY, CDR2 SVGAGI (reference sequence). The ends were cut back, 5 bases at V and 1 base at J, with 11 bases in the middle. The CDR3 protein is CASSQTVSNTEAFF. The CDR3 bases are TGTGCCAGCAGTCAGACAGTTTCGAACACTGAAGCTTTCTTT.

The rearrangement joins TRBV7-8 to TRBJ2-1, with TRBD2 matching over 10 bases. Germline-derived CDR1 and CDR2 are SGHVS and FQNEAQ. The CDR3 extends over 18 amino acids. Trimming took 5 bases from V and 0 from J; bases not matched to a gene: 10. The CDR3 protein is CASSPGLADLSSYNEQFF. The CDR3 DNA follows: TGTGCCAGCAGCCCCGGACTAGCGGACCTGAGCTCCTACAATGAGCAGTTCTTC.

V and J are TRBV9 and TRBJ2-7; 13 positions match TRBD2. Germline V gene sequence: CDR1 SGDLS, CDR2 YYNGEE. The trim removed 0 bases at V and 4 bases at J, leaving 4 bases unmatched. This CDR3 spans 16 amino acids. CDR3 sequence reads: CASSVGTSGSVYEQYF. CDR3 nucleotides: TGTGCCAGCAGCGTAGGGACTAGCGGGAGTGTGTACGAGCAGTACTTC.

This rearrangement joins TRBV5-7 to TRBJ1-4; D is perhaps TRBD1 (5 bases). TRBV5-7 qualifies as an ORF whose function is uncertain. The CDR3 spans 14 residues. The germline V and J ends were trimmed by 4 bases and 4 bases, with 11 bases remaining between them. The DNA of the CDR3 is TGTGCCAGCAGCCCACAGGCCATTAATGAAAAACTGTTTTTT. Translated: CASSPQAINEKLFF.

This clone has more than one count but fewer than ten. The DNA for the CDR3 is TGTGCTAGTGGTCCGGGGACTAGCAGAACCAATGAGCAGTTCTTC. It codes for CASGPGTSRTNEQFF. This sequence joins TRBV12-5 and TRBJ2-1; 9 bases are shared with TRBD2. The germline V gene encodes CDR1 LGHNT and CDR2 FRNRAP. With V trimmed by 5 bases and J by 6 bases, 8 bases remained unmatched. The CDR3 spans 15 residues.